This TCR beta chain was sequenced during a study of early T cells in non-severe SARS-CoV-2 infection. Whole-study context: Chains from this unsorted whole-blood bulk RNA could not be paired.

This clonotype was picked up one time. Its antigen is currently unknown. CDR1 is SGHTA and CDR2 is FQGTGA in the germline V gene. The length of the CDR3 is 9 residues. The V end lost 11 bases, the J end lost 7 bases, and 9 bases lay between the germline ends. Study-wide points: Reliance on VDJdb matching favored anti-spike CD8 responses; private and CD4 specificities were missed.

The TCR library protocol attached unique molecular identifiers to the individual cDNA molecules. Each CDR3 protein gets one entry after TCRdb re-called the 5' RACE reads with MiXCR. Here the sample spans more than 65,000 distinct CDR3 sequences, roughly 15% being singletons. This clonotype was obtained from an adult who was a healthcare worker with PCR-confirmed SARS-CoV-2 infection or an uninfected control (not recorded which). The genes are TRBV7-3 and TRBJ2-7; D ambiguous. The sequenced sample was whole blood. DNA of the CDR3: TGTGCCCCCCCATCAGAGCAGTACTTC. It translates to CAPPSEQYF.